This is a list of T cell receptor beta chains from one sample in a study of cytomegalovirus exposure and HLA in healthy donors. Clones were sequenced by immunoSEQ multiplex PCR, and TCRdb holds only the in-frame ones, with some missing. The table includes 75,000 to 80,000 clones, 60% to 85% detected once. The sequenced material came from PBMCs. The receptors stem from a man aged 40-49 years in good health and CMV-seronegative. The CDR3 runs from the conserved cysteine through the conserved F or W. The D gene is left open where the match is weak. The size entry is marked missing in some rows and otherwise reads once, few, many or a size class.

CDR3 | DNA | V | D | J | size
CASSYWEGLNSPLHF | TGTGCCAGCAGTTACTGGGAGGGCCTAAATTCACCCCTCCACTTT | TRBV6-5 | - | TRBJ1-6 | -
CASSYGRRGYEQYF | TGTGCCAGCAGCTACGGGAGAAGAGGCTACGAGCAGTACTTC | TRBV7-9 | - | TRBJ2-7 | -
CASSRLQGPPLRAFF | TGTGCCAGCAGCCGATTACAGGGCCCTCCGCTGCGGGCTTTCTTT | TRBV5-8 | - | TRBJ1-1 | -
CASSRRVVAGNTGELFF | TGTGCCAGCAGCCGCCGGGTGGTAGCGGGTAACACCGGGGAGCTGTTTTTT | TRBV11-2 | TRBD2 | TRBJ2-2 | once
CASSRPGASSNEKLFF | TGTGCCAGCAGCCGTCCAGGGGCCTCGTCTAATGAAAAACTGTTTTTT | TRBV7-6 | - | TRBJ1-4 | once
CASSLEPLAGVYEQYF | TGCGCCAGCAGCTTGGAGCCTCTAGCGGGAGTATACGAGCAGTACTTC | TRBV5-1 | TRBD2 | TRBJ2-7 | -
CASSPNSGGGPQHF | TGTGCCAGCTCACCAAACTCAGGGGGTGGGCCCCAGCATTTT | TRBV18 | TRBD1 | TRBJ1-5 | -
CASSSAAGNEKLFF | TGTGCCAGTAGTTCCGCAGCGGGGAATGAAAAACTGTTTTTT | TRBV19 | - | TRBJ1-4 | -
CASSSTGTRNTGELFF | TGTGCCAGCAGCAGTACCGGGACAAGGAACACCGGGGAGCTGTTTTTT | TRBV11-2 | - | TRBJ2-2 | once
CASSFWDRGYEQFF | TGTGCCAGCAGCTTTTGGGACAGGGGGTATGAGCAGTTCTTC | TRBV11-2 | TRBD1 | TRBJ2-1 | -
CASSAAGFSYEQYF | TGTGCCAGCAGCGCCGCAGGGTTCTCCTACGAGCAGTACTTC | TRBV28 | - | TRBJ2-7 | -
CASSRDSGNTEAFF | TGTGCCAGCAGCCGGGACAGCGGAAACACTGAAGCTTTCTTT | TRBV7-9 | TRBD1 | TRBJ1-1 | -
CASSSQDRAYRTEAFF | TGTGCCAGCAGCTCACAAGACAGGGCATATCGCACTGAAGCTTTCTTT | TRBV5-5 | TRBD1 | TRBJ1-1 | -
CASSLGQGARAKNIQYF | TGTGCCAGCAGCTTGGGTCAGGGGGCGAGAGCCAAAAACATTCAGTACTTC | TRBV5-6 | TRBD1 | TRBJ2-4 | -
CASSNSGLAGFTDTQYF | TGTGCCAGCAGTAACTCGGGACTAGCGGGATTCACAGATACGCAGTATTTT | TRBV5-5 | TRBD2 | TRBJ2-3 | -
CASSLINSNQPQHF | TGTGCCAGCAGCTTGATCAATAGCAATCAGCCCCAGCATTTT | TRBV5-5 | - | TRBJ1-5 | -
CASSARGVLNEQFF | TGTGCCAGCAGTGCCAGGGGGGTATTGAATGAGCAGTTCTTC | TRBV25-1 | - | TRBJ2-1 | few
CASRGDRVYGYTF | TGCGCCAGCAGGGGGGACAGGGTCTATGGCTACACCTTC | TRBV10-2 | TRBD1 | TRBJ1-2 | -
CATSRDGAGGFYNEQFF | TGTGCCACCAGCAGAGATGGAGCGGGAGGTTTTTACAATGAGCAGTTCTTC | TRBV15 | TRBD2 | TRBJ2-1 | few